Below, 19 T cell receptor beta chains from the same sample are listed, as sequenced in a study of T-cell memory formation after mild COVID-19. One entry per CDR3 protein results from TCRdb running MiXCR on the 5' RACE reads. The sample has a few hundred thousand distinct CDR3 sequences; less than 25% are singletons. Material: PBMCs or a T cell subset sorted from them (not recorded which). Every receptor here comes from an adult woman who had mild COVID-19 (a few samples of this study predate the infection). Cell type and time point are not known.

In this sample, this clonotype turned up many times. The chain uses TRBV3-1 and TRBJ1-2; D uncertain. V was clipped by 0 bases and J by 6 bases, with 8 bases between them. The CDR3 contains 13 residues. Looked up from germline, CDR1 is LGHDT and CDR2 is YNNKEL (reference sequence). The CDR3 loop reads CASSQDLVDGYTF. The CDR3 coding sequence is TGTGCCAGCAGCCAAGATCTAGTGGATGGCTACACCTTC.

The CDR3 sequence is CASSQSDSTPYEQYF. For the CDR3, the DNA is TGCGCCAGCAGCCAATCCGACAGTACACCCTACGAGCAGTACTTC. V usage is TRBV4-3 and J usage is TRBJ2-7, with a possible D match to TRBD1 (5 bases). Germline values: CDR1 LGHNA, CDR2 YSLEER. V lost 2 bases and J 2 bases, leaving 13 bases between the germline ends. This CDR3 contains 15 residues.

The V gene is TRBV7-9, the J gene TRBJ2-3; D call uncertain. Germline CDR1 is SEHNR and CDR2 is FQNEAQ (reference sequence). This CDR3 spans 14 amino acids. V shed 2 bases and J shed 1 base, with 7 bases lying between them. The CDR3 is CASSLRSGTDTQYF. The CDR3 coding sequence is TGTGCCAGCAGCTTAAGATCTGGCACAGATACGCAGTATTTT.

The table lists this clonotype with a few counts. The rearrangement uses TRBV15 and TRBJ2-7; weak D call: TRBD1 (6 bases). Germline CDR1 reads LNHNV; CDR2 reads YYDKDF (reference sequence). The CDR3 covers 15 residues. Trimming removed 3 bases at V and 5 bases at J, with 17 bases between. The DNA for the CDR3 is TGTGCCACCAGCAGCCCGGTTACAGGGTTACACGAGCAGTACTTC. It is translated as CATSSPVTGLHEQYF.

A few counts support this clonotype. The CDR3 region is CATSDSTLNYGYTF. The DNA for the CDR3 is TGTGCCACCAGTGACTCGACATTAAACTATGGCTACACCTTC. This rearrangement joins TRBV24-1 to TRBJ1-2, with D unclear. CDR3 length: 14 amino acids. Germline V gene sequence: CDR1 KGHDR, CDR2 SFDVKD. Trimming removed 4 bases from V and 2 bases from J, with 10 bases in between.

This clonotype appeared a few times. The CDR3 region is CSARGGTAQETQYF. As DNA, the CDR3 is TGCAGTGCTAGAGGAGGGACAGCCCAAGAGACCCAGTACTTC. The rearrangement uses TRBV20-1 and TRBJ2-5; 7 bases are shared with TRBD1. CDR1 is DFQATT, CDR2 SNEGSKA, per germline (reference sequence). The CDR3 covers 14 residues. Germline trimming cut 1 base from V and 1 base from J; bases unmatched to any gene: 3.

The rearrangement joins TRBV24-1 to TRBJ2-3, with 7 bases matching TRBD2. Germline V gene sequence: CDR1 KGHDR, CDR2 SFDVKD. V lost 5 bases and J lost 6; bases outside the gene matches: 4. The CDR3 is 13 residues long. The CDR3: CATSVGGADTQYF. The CDR3, as DNA: TGTGCCACCAGTGTGGGAGGGGCGGATACGCAGTATTTT.

There are a few counts of this clonotype. At one of its ends the junction is not consistent with the germline gene, which may arise from a read error. The V call is TRBV7-7, the J call TRBJ1-6; tentative D call: TRBD1 (5 bases). Germline lookup yields CDR1 SSHAT and CDR2 FNYEAQ (reference sequence). The CDR3 loop spans 16 amino acids. In DNA, the CDR3 is TGTGCTAGCAGCTTAGGGAGAGAGGGACCCAATTCACCCCTCCACTTT. It encodes CASSLGREGPNSPLHF.

For the CDR3, the DNA is TGCGCCAGCAGCTTGGCCGCAGGGGAGGTTGGCTACACCTTC. Protein: CASSLAAGEVGYTF. The genes are TRBV5-1 and TRBJ1-2, with a weak D call TRBD1 (6 bases). The germline V gene has CDR1 SGHRS and CDR2 YFSETQ. V was cut by 0 bases and J by 7 bases, with 13 bases left in between. This CDR3 region has 14 residues.

This clonotype was seen repeatedly, ten times or more. This chain joins TRBV24-1 and TRBJ2-3, with D possibly being TRBD2 (6 bases). Per germline, CDR1 KGHDR and CDR2 SFDVKD. V lost 2 bases, J lost 3 bases, and 11 bases lay in between. CDR3 length: 15 amino acids. The CDR3 reads CATSDSGVRTDTQYF. CDR3 DNA: TGTGCCACCAGTGATTCGGGGGTTAGGACAGATACGCAGTATTTT.

V is TRBV6-5 and J is TRBJ2-1; 7 bases match TRBD2. The CDR3 extends over 16 amino acids. The germline V gene encodes CDR1 MNHEY and CDR2 SVGAGI. Trimming at V came to 0 bases and at J to 2 bases, leaving 4 bases not matched to a gene. The CDR3 sequence: CASSYSAGAPYNEQFF. CDR3 bases: TGTGCCAGCAGTTACTCGGCGGGAGCCCCCTACAATGAGCAGTTCTTC.

Regarding this clonotype: Germline is not matched at one junction end, which may reflect a read error. The CDR3 loop is CASSESHPLCF. CDR3 bases: TGTGCCAGCAGTGAATCACACCCTCTGTGTTTT. The chain employs TRBV2 and TRBJ2-3; the D is unclear. This CDR3 region has 11 residues. The V gene's germline CDR1 is SNHLY and CDR2 FYNNEI.

This clonotype has more than one count but fewer than ten. The chain combines TRBV6-6 with TRBJ2-1; D not certain. V was shortened by 2 bases and J by 8 bases, with 22 bases between the two germline ends. The germline V gene encodes CDR1 MNHNY and CDR2 SVGAGI (reference sequence). There are 17 residues in the CDR3. The CDR3 spells CASSYRVDGRIGDEQFF. CDR3 coding DNA: TGTGCCAGCAGTTACCGGGTGGACGGACGAATTGGGGATGAGCAGTTCTTC.

This clonotype has only a few counts. CDR3 in DNA: TGTGCCAGCAGCTCCTCACCCGGGACAGGGCATGAAAAACTGTTTTTT. As protein: CASSSSPGTGHEKLFF. The chain uses TRBV7-9 and TRBJ1-4; 9 bases map to TRBD1. This CDR3 has 16 amino acids. Trimming cost V 4 bases and J 6 bases; bases outside gene matches: 9. From germline, CDR1 is SEHNR and CDR2 FQNEAQ (reference sequence).

In its sample, this clonotype was seen a few times. The rearrangement joins TRBV7-6 to TRBJ2-1; D uncertain. CDR3 length: 14 residues. The V and J ends lost 0 bases and 9 bases respectively, with 12 bases between them. Looked up from germline, CDR1 is SGHVS and CDR2 is FNYEAQ. CDR3 amino acids: CASSLARLSIEQFF. CDR3 coding DNA: TGTGCCAGCAGCTTAGCGAGGTTAAGTATTGAGCAGTTCTTC.

This clonotype was observed many times. The chain links TRBV27 to TRBJ2-7; 9 nucleotides agree with TRBD2. V trimming: 5 bases; J trimming: 3 bases; junction bases outside the gene matches: 5. Germline CDR1 MNHEY, CDR2 SMNVEV (reference sequence). The CDR3 has 14 residues. The CDR3 sequence is CASSPGLASYEQYF. The CDR3 DNA follows: TGTGCCAGCAGTCCAGGACTAGCGAGCTACGAGCAGTACTTC.

V and J are TRBV1 and TRBJ1-2; TRBD1 reflects the table's D call only, with no check against the DNA. TRBV1 is described as a pseudogene. This CDR3 contains 18 residues. In DNA form, the CDR3 reads TGCACCAGCAGCCAAGACAAGGAACACAGGGGGCGTACATTGGGCTACACCTTC. Amino acids: CTSSQDKEHRGRTLGYTF.

This clonotype was seen a few times. This chain connects TRBV3-1 to TRBJ2-7; D unclear. The germline gives CDR1 LGHDT, CDR2 YNNKEL (reference sequence). CDR3 length: 14 amino acids. Trimming took 1 base from V and 2 from J, leaving 9 bases between them. Written as DNA, the CDR3 is TGTGCCAGCAGCCAAGGACCAGCGACCTACGAGCAGTACTTC. Translating gives CASSQGPATYEQYF.

This clonotype came up a few times. V is TRBV2 and J is TRBJ1-5; 11 bases fit TRBD1. Germline values: CDR1 SNHLY, CDR2 FYNNEI. Unmatched junction bases numbered 6, after V lost 4 bases and J lost 4 bases. The CDR3 spans 16 residues. CDR3 region: CASSALGTGGNQPQHF. CDR3 nucleotides: TGTGCCAGCAGTGCCCTAGGGACAGGGGGGAATCAGCCCCAGCATTTT. The full variable domain, with the rest looked up from reference TRBV2 and TRBJ1-5, is EPEVTQTPSHQVTQMGQEVILRCVPISNHLYFYWYRQILGQKVEFLVSFYNNEISEKSEIFDDQFSVERPDGSNFTLKIRSTKLEDSAMYFCASSALGTGGNQPQHFGDGTRLSIL.